The 2 T cell receptor beta chains given below trace back to one sample, sequenced in a study of molecular identifiers for immune sequencing clone quantification. TCRdb re-called the PCR reads through MiXCR, storing one row per CDR3 protein. The sample contains tens of thousands of distinct CDR3 sequences, under 20% of which appear only once. Sequencing used naive CD8+ T cells from blood, with Jurkat cell RNA spiked in. Subset meaning: FACS-sorted CD8+CD4-CCR7+CD45RA+ naive T cells. All receptors come from a human donor in good health. Some libraries in this study had Jurkat cell RNA spiked in.

This clonotype appeared many times. This chain joins TRBV7-9 and TRBJ2-7, with D perhaps matching TRBD1 (6 bases). With 7 bases removed from V and 5 bases from J, the gap between germline ends came to 15 bases. Germline CDR1 and CDR2: SEHNR and FQNEAQ (reference sequence). There are 13 residues in the CDR3. CDR3 sequence (DNA): TGTGCCAGCAAGGGGGTGGGGTCGGACGAGCAGTACTTC. This sequence encodes CASKGVGSDEQYF.

Turning to this clonotype: Possible read error: a much larger clone is one base away. The CDR3, as DNA: TGTGCCAGCAGCCGTTGGGCCAATCAGCCCCGGCATTTT. It specifies CASSRWANQPRHF. The chain combines TRBV12-3 or TRBV12-4 with TRBJ1-5; D uncertain. CDR3 size: 13 residues.